The clone carrying this TCR beta chain has more than one count but fewer than ten. The antigen is unknown. The data stem from a study of beta chain features in type 1 diabetes. General study results and limits: Shortening of TCRB CDR3s, moderate but significant, appeared in all four CD4+ subsets of Type 1 diabetes patients.

Isolated RNA was reverse transcribed in full, so expressed TCRB transcripts were sequenced. Measured with immunoSEQ multiplex PCR; TCRdb has only the in-frame clones, and not every one. The data hold about 650,000 clones, with around 12% observed a single time. Unmatched junction bases numbered 3, after V lost 5 bases and J lost 3 bases. CDR1 is SEHNR and CDR2 is FQNEAQ in the germline V gene (reference sequence). There are 14 residues in the CDR3. The clonotype comes from a man younger than 40 with type 1 diabetes. The rearrangement joins TRBV7-9 to TRBJ2-3; 9 bases agree with TRBD2. Specimen: naive CD4+ T cells from blood. CDR3 in DNA: TGTGCCAGCAGCCCCCTAGCGGGGACAGATACGCAGTATTTT. Its protein is CASSPLAGTDTQYF.